The T cell receptor (beta chain) under discussion was sequenced for a study of T cell repertoires in cytomegalovirus infection. As regards this clonotype: Its matching antigen is unknown.

The length of the CDR3 is 14 residues. Trimming pared 1 base from V and 2 bases from J, leaving 6 bases between. CDR1 is LGHNA, CDR2 YSLEER, per germline. TCRdb passed the reads through MiXCR, listing each CDR3 protein once. The top ten clones hold around 12% of a sample with around 710,000 distinct CDR3 sequences, under 35% of them seen once. The sequences come from cultured CD8+ T cells from PBMCs, collected from culture after CMV antigen stimulation. The chain employs TRBV4-3 and TRBJ1-5; D not resolved. The receptor comes from a human donor in good health (CMV status not recorded). Some clones in this sample may be carry-over from other donors' samples. CDR3 amino acids: CASSQARGNQPQHF. CDR3 in DNA: TGCGCCAGCAGCCAAGCAAGGGGCAATCAGCCCCAGCATTTT.